Following are 15 T cell receptor beta chains from one sample sequenced in a study of blood T cell repertoires in COVID-19 (dated by TCRdb to the early 2020s). The library was built by means of the immunoSEQ multiplex PCR assay. The clones in this table, taken by TCRdb from immuneACCESS, are in-frame only. Not every clone is retained; where verified, under half of the shortfall comes from an unresolved V gene, and the cause of the rest is unknown. The sample data list around 200,000 clones, and about 88% of these were observed just once. The ten top clones hold about 2.2% of the sample. Sequencing was done on a sample of PBMCs or T cells enriched from blood (not recorded which). The receptor source for this set is a woman aged 40-49 years with acute COVID-19.

The V gene is TRBV6-5, the J gene TRBJ2-2; tentatively, D is TRBD2 (5 bases). V lost 2 bases and J lost 6, with 10 bases in between. The CDR3 is 14 residues long. CDR1 MNHEY and CDR2 SVGAGI come from the germline V gene. The CDR3 DNA sequence: TGTGCCAGCAGTTACCCCCTAGCTTCCGGGGAGCTGTTTTTT. Protein: CASSYPLASGELFF.

V gene TRBV9 combines with J gene TRBJ1-4, with 7 nucleotides matching TRBD1. The germline V gene has CDR1 SGDLS and CDR2 YYNGEE. Losses at the gene ends were 0 bases for V and 8 bases for J; bases not matched to a gene: 7. There are 15 residues in the CDR3. The CDR3, as DNA: TGTGCCAGCAGCGTAGCCCACAGGGGTGGGGAAAAACTGTTTTTT. Translated, it gives CASSVAHRGGEKLFF.

V is TRBV18 and J is TRBJ2-1, with TRBD2 identical over 11 bases. After removal of 6 bases from V and 0 bases from J, the junction contained 13 bases not matched to a gene. The CDR3 covers 19 residues. Germline V gene data show CDR1 as KGHSH and CDR2 as LQKENI. CDR3 region: CASSAGLAGGQSSYNEQFF. The CDR3 nucleotides are TGTGCCAGCTCGGCCGGTCTAGCGGGAGGTCAGAGCTCCTACAATGAGCAGTTCTTC.

This clone showed up just a few times. The chain joins TRBV6-1 to TRBJ1-2, with 9 bases aligning to TRBD1. The germline V gene has CDR1 MNHNS and CDR2 SASEGT. This CDR3 is 15 amino acids long. Losses at the gene ends were 5 bases for V and 5 bases for J; bases not matched to a gene: 9. CDR3 in amino acids: CASSQRTGDEYGYTF. Here the CDR3 DNA reads TGTGCCAGCAGTCAACGGACAGGGGACGAGTATGGCTACACCTTC.

The rearrangement joins TRBV24-1 to TRBJ2-3; no clear D gene. CDR3 length equals 14 residues. Between the trimmed V and J ends, which lost 6 bases and 4 bases, there was a span of 13 bases. CDR1 and CDR2 from the germline V gene are KGHDR and SFDVKD. CDR3 DNA sequence: TGTGCCACCAGTCCCGCACTCATCCCAGATACGCAGTATTTT. Its translation is CATSPALIPDTQYF.

As DNA, the CDR3 is TGTGCCAGCAGCTGGGACAGGGGGTTAGAGACCCAGTACTTC. Encoded protein: CASSWDRGLETQYF. The rearrangement links TRBV11-2 to TRBJ2-5; 11 bases line up with TRBD1. CDR1 and CDR2 from the germline V gene are SGHAT and FQNNGV. The V and J ends lost 4 bases and 4 bases, in that order; junction bases with no gene match: 2. The CDR3 extends over 14 amino acids.

The genes are TRBV6-6 and TRBJ2-7; D is perhaps TRBD1 (6 bases). This CDR3 region has 15 residues. V was trimmed by 2 bases and J by 3 bases, leaving 14 bases between them. Germline V gene sequence: CDR1 MNHNY, CDR2 SVGAGI (reference sequence). The CDR3 DNA reads as TGTGCCAGCAGTTACAAGGGACAAGCTAGCTACGAGCAGTACTTC. This codes for CASSYKGQASYEQYF.

To note about this clone: Germline is not matched at one junction end, which may reflect a read error. The V gene is TRBV2, the J gene TRBJ1-2; 9 bases line up with TRBD1. CDR1 and CDR2 from the germline V gene are SNHLY and FYNNEI. The CDR3 sequence is 15 residues long. CDR3 DNA sequence: TGTGCCAGCAGGGAAGGGACAGGGCCTACCTATGGCTACACCTTC. This gives the protein CASREGTGPTYGYTF. Variable domain in full (rest from reference TRBV2 and TRBJ1-2): EPEVTQTPSHQVTQMGQEVILRCVPISNHLYFYWYRQILGQKVEFLVSFYNNEISEKSEIFDDQFSVERPDGSNFTLKIRSTKLEDSAMYFCASREGTGPTYGYTFGSGTRLTVV.

The chain employs TRBV2 and TRBJ2-5; D not certain. CDR3 size: 10 residues. Trimming shortened V by 3 bases and J by 9 bases, and 5 bases separated the two germline ends. Germline CDR1 is SNHLY and CDR2 is FYNNEI. The CDR3 loop reads CASSEGPQYF. The CDR3 DNA reads as TGTGCCAGCAGTGAGGGCCCCCAGTACTTC. Complete variable domain (other parts from reference TRBV2 and TRBJ2-5): EPEVTQTPSHQVTQMGQEVILRCVPISNHLYFYWYRQILGQKVEFLVSFYNNEISEKSEIFDDQFSVERPDGSNFTLKIRSTKLEDSAMYFCASSEGPQYFGPGTRLLVL.

The rearrangement links TRBV2 to TRBJ1-1; TRBD1 is a possible D gene (6 bases). The CDR3 is 13 residues long. V lost 5 bases, J lost 3 bases, and 10 bases lay in between. Looked up from germline, CDR1 is SNHLY and CDR2 is FYNNEI. The CDR3 DNA is TGTGCCAGCAGTCAGGGGTACTACACTGAAGCTTTCTTT. It translates to CASSQGYYTEAFF. The full variable domain, in which reference TRBV2 and TRBJ1-1 provide the parts outside the CDR3, is EPEVTQTPSHQVTQMGQEVILRCVPISNHLYFYWYRQILGQKVEFLVSFYNNEISEKSEIFDDQFSVERPDGSNFTLKIRSTKLEDSAMYFCASSQGYYTEAFFGQGTRLTVV.

The V gene is TRBV4-3, the J gene TRBJ1-5, with 9 bases lining up with TRBD1. The CDR3 length is 13 residues. Germline loops: CDR1 LGHNA, CDR2 YSLEER. V shed 5 bases and J 7 bases; nucleotides not matched to a gene: 3. In nucleotides, the CDR3 is TGCGCCAGCAGCGCCGACAGGGGGCAGCCCCAGCATTTT. It encodes CASSADRGQPQHF.

V gene TRBV5-5 combines with J gene TRBJ2-2; unclear D gene. CDR1 and CDR2 (germline): SGHKS, YYEKEE (reference sequence). The CDR3 extends over 15 amino acids. V was shortened by 0 bases and J by 4 bases, with 10 bases between the two germline ends. The CDR3 sequence: CASSLGPRGTGELFF. The CDR3 DNA is TGTGCCAGCAGCTTGGGCCCTAGAGGCACCGGGGAGCTGTTTTTT.

V and J are TRBV10-3 and TRBJ1-1; weak D call: TRBD1 (5 bases). V lost 1 base and J lost 3, with 12 bases in between. The CDR3 has 15 amino acids. Germline-derived CDR1 and CDR2 are ENHRY and SYGVKD. CDR3 amino acids: CAISEWGGADTEAFF. CDR3 nucleotide sequence: TGTGCCATCAGTGAGTGGGGAGGGGCGGACACTGAAGCTTTCTTT.

The chain joins TRBV9 to TRBJ1-1, with D perhaps matching TRBD1 (6 bases). Germline CDR1 reads SGDLS; CDR2 reads YYNGEE. CDR3 length: 14 amino acids. V lost 4 bases and J 1 base, leaving 11 bases between the germline ends. The CDR3 bases are TGTGCCAGCAGCCCTGGACAGAGGAACACTGAAGCTTTCTTT. Its protein product is CASSPGQRNTEAFF.

The chain has TRBV3-1 (or the pseudogene TRBV3-2) and TRBJ2-5, with 12 nucleotides matching TRBD2. Germline V lookup: CDR1 LGHDT, CDR2 YNNKEL (reference sequence). The CDR3 consists of 17 residues. Trimming removed 0 bases from V and 4 bases from J; junction bases left unmatched: 6. CDR3 in DNA: TGTGCCAGCAGCCAAGATAACGCGGGACTAGCGGGAGAGACCCAGTACTTC. It specifies CASSQDNAGLAGETQYF.